This TCR beta chain was retrieved from a study of blood T cell repertoires in COVID-19. About the study: Some COVID-19 samples were acute and others convalescent; all came from the United States, Italy and Spain. PBMCs, B-cell-depleted T cells, or T cells provided the cDNA or gDNA that made up the material.

Sequencing used immunoSEQ multiplex PCR; TCRdb keeps in-frame clones, though not all of them. Here the sample spans more than 150,000 clones, about 82% being singletons. CDR3 length equals 14 residues. Trimming at V came to 2 bases and at J to 8 bases, leaving 10 bases not matched to a gene. Germline V lookup: CDR1 GTSNPN, CDR2 SVGIG (reference sequence). The sample comprised peripheral blood. The V call is TRBV30, the J call TRBJ2-3, with 7 bases lining up with TRBD2. The origin of this receptor is a woman younger than 45 with acute or convalescent COVID-19. In DNA, the CDR3 is TGTGCCTGGAGTCCCCTAGCGGCACTTGGTACGCAGTATTTT. Translating gives CAWSPLAALGTQYF.